The 31 T cell receptor beta chains reported below all come from one sample, sequenced in a study of blood T cell repertoires in COVID-19. Here immunoSEQ multiplex PCR was the method, and the copy in TCRdb shows in-frame clones only, minus some. The data hold about 250,000 clones, with about 90% observed a single time. The sample consisted of peripheral blood. The receptors originated from a man aged 18 to 29 with active or convalescent COVID-19.

This chain uses TRBV11-2 with TRBJ1-1, with D hard to call. V was shortened by 4 bases and J by 1 base, with 10 bases between the two germline ends. CDR3 length: 14 amino acids. Per the germline V gene, CDR1 is SGHAT and CDR2 is FQNNGV. CDR3 nucleotides: TGTGCCAGCAGCTCCCGGGTTAGGAACACTGAAGCTTTCTTT. Translating it yields CASSSRVRNTEAFF. Complete variable domain (other parts from reference TRBV11-2 and TRBJ1-1): EAGVAQSPRYKIIEKRQSVAFWCNPISGHATLYWYQQILGQGPKLLIQFQNNGVVDDSQLPKDRFSAERLKGVDSTLKIQPAKLEDSAVYLCASSSRVRNTEAFFGQGTRLTVV.

V usage is TRBV12-3 or TRBV12-4 and J usage is TRBJ1-5; the D is unclear. V was shortened by 4 bases and J by 3 bases, with 4 bases between the two germline ends. The CDR3 contains 12 residues. The CDR3 reads CASSYNNQPQHF. CDR3 DNA: TGTGCCAGCAGTTACAACAATCAGCCCCAGCATTTT.

This clone turned up a few times. This chain connects TRBV5-1 to TRBJ1-1; D perhaps matches TRBD1 (5 bases). CDR3 length: 13 residues. V lost 2 bases to trimming and J lost 3 bases, with 8 bases between them. Germline CDR1 reads SGHRS; CDR2 reads YFSETQ. The CDR3 protein is CASSFGGDTEAFF. CDR3 DNA sequence: TGCGCCAGCAGCTTTGGAGGGGACACTGAAGCTTTCTTT. Complete variable domain (other parts from reference TRBV5-1 and TRBJ1-1): KAGVTQTPRYLIKTRGQQVTLSCSPISGHRSVSWYQQTPGQGLQFLFEYFSETQRNKGNFPGRFSGRQFSNSRSEMNVSTLELGDSALYLCASSFGGDTEAFFGQGTRLTVV.

The gene calls are TRBV6-2 or TRBV6-3 and TRBJ2-3; possible D gene TRBD2, 6 bases. Germline CDR1 is MNHEY and CDR2 is SVGEGT. The CDR3 spans 15 residues. The V end was cut by 0 bases, the J end by 6 bases, with 13 bases between. This CDR3 is CASSYSRLVGDTQYF. The CDR3 DNA is TGTGCCAGCAGTTACTCGAGACTAGTCGGCGATACGCAGTATTTT.

The rearrangement uses TRBV4-1 and TRBJ2-7; 10 bases line up with TRBD2. This CDR3 has 14 amino acids. Losses at the gene ends were 5 bases for V and 3 bases for J; bases not matched to a gene: 4. Germline assignment: CDR1 MGHRA and CDR2 YSYEKL. CDR3 nucleotide sequence: TGCGCCAGCAGCTTAGCGGGGGGCGGCTACGAGCAGTACTTC. This translates into CASSLAGGGYEQYF.

The chain combines TRBV29-1 with TRBJ2-1; 9 bases agree with TRBD2. The CDR3 loop spans 13 amino acids. CDR1 is SQVTM and CDR2 is ANQGSEA in the germline V gene. Trimming cost V 7 bases and J 8 bases; bases outside gene matches: 9. DNA of the CDR3: TGCAGCGACGAGTCAGCGGGAGGATATGAGCAGTTCTTC. This codes for CSDESAGGYEQFF.

The V and J genes are TRBV12-5 and TRBJ1-5, with D possibly TRBD1 on 6 matching bases. V gave up 5 bases and J gave up 2 bases, with 13 bases separating them. CDR3 length: 15 amino acids. Per germline, CDR1 LGHNT and CDR2 FRNRAP. CDR3 sequence reads: CASGTGGAGNQPQHF. The CDR3 DNA sequence: TGTGCTAGTGGTACCGGGGGGGCAGGCAATCAGCCCCAGCATTTT.

The chain is built from TRBV15 and TRBJ2-7; 15 positions match TRBD2. J was trimmed by 3 bases and V by 3 bases; bases with no gene match: 0. The CDR3 is 15 residues long. Germline CDR1 and CDR2: LNHNV and YYDKDF (reference sequence). The CDR3 region is CATSRGLAGGYEQYF. The CDR3, as DNA: TGTGCCACCAGCAGGGGACTAGCGGGGGGCTACGAGCAGTACTTC.

This sequence joins TRBV4-3 and TRBJ1-2; no reliable D call. The CDR3 has 14 residues. Trimming took 0 bases from V and 0 from J, leaving 5 bases between them. Per the germline V gene, CDR1 is LGHNA and CDR2 is YSLEER. The CDR3 nucleotides are TGCGCCAGCAGCCAAGAGGGCTCTAACTATGGCTACACCTTC. Translation: CASSQEGSNYGYTF.

This sequence joins TRBV30 and TRBJ1-1; 9 positions agree with TRBD1. V lost 4 bases and J lost 1; bases outside the gene matches: 1. Germline loops: CDR1 GTSNPN, CDR2 SVGIG (reference sequence). The CDR3 spans 13 residues. This CDR3 is CAWKGQGNTEAFF. The CDR3 bases are TGTGCCTGGAAGGGACAGGGGAACACTGAAGCTTTCTTT.

This clone occurred a few times. This chain joins TRBV27 and TRBJ2-5; D is possibly TRBD2 (6 bases). Trimming shortened V by 6 bases and J by 5 bases, and 19 bases separated the two germline ends. CDR3 size: 15 residues. CDR1 and CDR2 from the germline V gene are MNHEY and SMNVEV (reference sequence). The CDR3: CASRRTREDGETQYF. DNA of the CDR3: TGTGCCAGCAGGAGAACTAGGGAGGATGGGGAGACCCAGTACTTC.

This sequence joins TRBV7-7 and TRBJ2-3, with D possibly being TRBD2 (5 bases). Germline CDR1 SSHAT, CDR2 FNYEAQ (reference sequence). This CDR3 region has 15 residues. V was clipped by 1 base and J by 1 base, with 9 bases between them. CDR3 in amino acids: CASSLGLAGTDTQYF. DNA of the CDR3: TGTGCCAGCAGCTTAGGCCTAGCAGGCACAGATACGCAGTATTTT.

The chain is built from TRBV19 and TRBJ1-1; 11 bases map to TRBD1. Germline V gives CDR1 LNHDA, CDR2 SQIVND (reference sequence). The CDR3 length is 14 residues. J gave up 4 bases and V 3 bases, and 1 base lay outside the gene matches. This CDR3 reads CASSIGTGGTEAFF. The CDR3 DNA reads as TGTGCCAGTAGTATCGGGACAGGGGGCACTGAAGCTTTCTTT.

The chain links TRBV28 to TRBJ1-2; D possibly corresponds to TRBD1 (6 bases). The CDR3 loop spans 13 amino acids. V shed 3 bases and J shed 5 bases, with 10 bases lying between them. Per the germline V gene, CDR1 is MDHEN and CDR2 is SYDVKM. The CDR3 spells CASSFGTLYGYTF. DNA of the CDR3: TGTGCCAGCAGTTTCGGGACACTTTATGGCTACACCTTC.

The gene calls are TRBV2 and TRBJ1-4, with D tentatively TRBD1 (5 bases). The ends were cut back, 3 bases at V and 6 bases at J, with 14 bases in the middle. The CDR3 has 15 amino acids. Germline CDR1 is SNHLY and CDR2 is FYNNEI. DNA for the CDR3: TGTGCCAGCAGTGAGGGCAGGGCGATGTATGAAAAACTGTTTTTT. Translating gives CASSEGRAMYEKLFF.

The CDR3 spells CASSLLAGGQETQYF. The DNA of the CDR3 is TGTGCCAGCAGCTTACTAGCGGGGGGGCAAGAGACCCAGTACTTC. This chain uses TRBV7-6 with TRBJ2-5; 12 bases map to TRBD2. The CDR3 length is 15 residues. Germline loops: CDR1 SGHVS, CDR2 FNYEAQ. The junction had 0 bases not matched to a gene; V was cut back by 2 bases and J by 2 bases. The complete variable domain, with remaining parts taken from reference TRBV7-6 and TRBJ2-5, reads GAGVSQSPRYKVTKRGQDVALRCDPISGHVSLYWYRQALGQGPEFLTYFNYEAQQDKSGLPNDRFSAERPEGSISTLTIQRTEQRDSAMYRCASSLLAGGQETQYFGPGTRLLVL.

This chain links TRBV4-3 with TRBJ2-3, with 9 bases that match TRBD1. CDR1 is LGHNA, CDR2 YSLEER, per germline. This CDR3 contains 15 residues. V lost 5 bases, J lost 3 bases, and 6 bases stayed unmatched. The CDR3, as DNA: TGCGCCAGCAGCGCCTGGACAGGGGAGACAGATACGCAGTATTTT. Translating gives CASSAWTGETDTQYF.

V gene TRBV11-2 combines with J gene TRBJ1-1; TRBD1 is a possible D gene (6 bases). This CDR3 is built from 15 residues. Germline CDR1 reads SGHAT; CDR2 reads FQNNGV. V was clipped by 4 bases and J by 3 bases, with 15 bases between them. CDR3 DNA sequence: TGTGCCAGCAGCTCAGAAACAGGGTACTACACTGAAGCTTTCTTT. Its protein product is CASSSETGYYTEAFF.

The chain couples TRBV28 to TRBJ1-1, with D uncertain. Germline lookup yields CDR1 MDHEN and CDR2 SYDVKM. The CDR3 extends over 14 amino acids. Trimming pared 7 bases from V and 0 bases from J, leaving 12 bases between. In DNA, the CDR3 is TGTGCCAGCACCACTGAACAGATGAACACTGAAGCTTTCTTT. This encodes CASTTEQMNTEAFF.

The rearrangement joins TRBV6-5 to TRBJ1-5, with D possibly TRBD1 on 6 matching bases. The CDR3 spans 13 residues. The germline V gene encodes CDR1 MNHEY and CDR2 SVGAGI. V was cut by 7 bases and J by 7 bases, with 14 bases left in between. CDR3 DNA sequence: TGTGCCAGCACTGGGGCGGGGGCCCAGCCCCAGCATTTT. Residues: CASTGAGAQPQHF.

This CDR3 reads CASSRLPDSYNEQFF. The CDR3 DNA sequence: TGTGCCAGCAGCCGATTACCGGACAGCTACAATGAGCAGTTCTTC. The chain uses TRBV6-5 and TRBJ2-1; a weak D match, TRBD1 (6 bases). Looked up from germline, CDR1 is MNHEY and CDR2 is SVGAGI. V shed 6 bases and J shed 3 bases, with 15 bases lying between them. This CDR3 is 15 amino acids long.

The chain couples TRBV7-3 to TRBJ1-5; D remains ambiguous. The CDR3 sequence is 12 residues long. V was clipped by 8 bases and J by 3 bases, with 8 bases between them. The germline V gene encodes CDR1 SGHTA and CDR2 FQGTGA. The CDR3 spells CASSRVNQPQHF. The CDR3, as DNA: TGTGCCAGCTCCCGGGTCAATCAGCCCCAGCATTTT.

This sequence joins TRBV10-2 and TRBJ1-2; D is undetermined. The germline V and J ends were trimmed by 2 bases and 2 bases, with 9 bases remaining between them. The CDR3 is made up of 14 amino acids. The germline V gene has CDR1 WSHSY and CDR2 SAAADI. The CDR3 bases are TGCGCCAGCAGTGAGCTCCCGGAGAACTATGGCTACACCTTC. It yields the protein CASSELPENYGYTF.

The gene calls are TRBV7-3 and TRBJ2-1; the match to TRBD2 covers 7 bases. The CDR3 sequence is 13 residues long. The ends lost 2 bases at V and 9 bases at J; junction bases unmatched: 4. The germline CDR1 and CDR2 sequences are SGHTA and FQGTGA. The CDR3 sequence is CASSLDPGGEQFF. In DNA form, the CDR3 reads TGTGCCAGCAGCTTAGATCCGGGGGGTGAGCAGTTCTTC.

The CDR3: CASSRWGGLGNIQYF. CDR3 nucleotide sequence: TGTGCCAGCAGCAGGTGGGGAGGTCTAGGAAACATTCAGTACTTC. The chain combines TRBV5-6 with TRBJ2-4; a possible D gene is TRBD2 (6 bases). V was pared by 4 bases and J by 6 bases, with 17 bases between. The CDR3 runs 15 residues. The V gene's germline CDR1 is SGHDT and CDR2 YYEEEE.

This chain joins TRBV16 and TRBJ1-1; 7 nucleotides align to TRBD1. Trimming took 4 bases from V and 4 from J; bases not matched to a gene: 12. Germline V lookup: CDR1 KGHSY, CDR2 FQNENV. This CDR3 spans 16 amino acids. In nucleotides, the CDR3 is TGTGCCAGCAGCCGTACGAACACAGGGGTTAGCACTGAAGCTTTCTTT. Translating gives CASSRTNTGVSTEAFF.

This chain connects TRBV7-8 to TRBJ1-5; possible D gene TRBD1, 6 bases. The CDR3 has 16 amino acids. Germline V gene sequence: CDR1 SGHVS, CDR2 FQNEAQ. The ends were cut back, 2 bases at V and 0 bases at J, with 11 bases in the middle. In nucleotides, the CDR3 is TGTGCCAGCAGCTTAAATGCAGGGGATAGCAATCAGCCCCAGCATTTT. This translates into CASSLNAGDSNQPQHF. The full variable domain, with the rest looked up from reference TRBV7-8 and TRBJ1-5, is GAGVSQSPRYKVAKRGQDVALRCDPISGHVSLFWYQQALGQGPEFLTYFQNEAQLDKSGLPSDRFFAERPEGSVSTLKIQRTQQEDSAVYLCASSLNAGDSNQPQHFGDGTRLSIL.

The chain couples TRBV7-2 to TRBJ2-1; 7 bases line up with TRBD2. The germline CDR1 and CDR2 sequences are SGHTA and FQGNSA. This CDR3 comprises 13 residues. V lost 5 bases and J lost 7; bases outside the gene matches: 5. The CDR3 protein is CASSPLRENEQFF. Written as DNA, the CDR3 is TGTGCCAGCAGCCCCCTGCGGGAGAATGAGCAGTTCTTC.

The chain recombines TRBV6-2 or TRBV6-3 with TRBJ1-4, with TRBD1 identical over 7 bases. The ends lost 0 bases at V and 7 bases at J; junction bases unmatched: 5. This CDR3 region has 15 residues. Germline V gene lookup returns CDR1 MNHEY and CDR2 SVGEGT. The CDR3 DNA reads TGTGCCAGCAGTTACTCGGGTAGGGGGCGTGAAAAACTGTTTTTT. It encodes CASSYSGRGREKLFF.

The sample holds a few counts of this clone. The chain uses TRBV5-6 and TRBJ1-2; 7 bases map to TRBD1. Trimming at V came to 1 base and at J to 5 bases, leaving 5 bases not matched to a gene. The CDR3 covers 14 residues. CDR1 is SGHDT and CDR2 is YYEEEE in the germline V gene. For the CDR3, the DNA is TGTGCCAGCAGCTTGTCTGGACAGGCGTATGGCTACACCTTC. Its translation is CASSLSGQAYGYTF. The full variable domain, rest sourced from reference TRBV5-6 and TRBJ1-2, is DAGVTQSPTHLIKTRGQQVTLRCSPKSGHDTVSWYQQALGQGPQFIFQYYEEEERQRGNFPDRFSGHQFPNYSSELNVNALLLGDSALYLCASSLSGQAYGYTFGSGTRLTVV.

The V call is TRBV7-3, the J call TRBJ2-1; 11 bases are shared with TRBD1. The CDR3 runs 15 residues. Germline V gene data show CDR1 as SGHTA and CDR2 as FQGTGA. V was pared by 5 bases and J by 8 bases, with 8 bases of the junction left unmatched. As DNA, the CDR3 is TGTGCCAGCAGCCAGGACAGGGGGCGCGTCGATGAGCAGTTCTTC. This encodes CASSQDRGRVDEQFF.